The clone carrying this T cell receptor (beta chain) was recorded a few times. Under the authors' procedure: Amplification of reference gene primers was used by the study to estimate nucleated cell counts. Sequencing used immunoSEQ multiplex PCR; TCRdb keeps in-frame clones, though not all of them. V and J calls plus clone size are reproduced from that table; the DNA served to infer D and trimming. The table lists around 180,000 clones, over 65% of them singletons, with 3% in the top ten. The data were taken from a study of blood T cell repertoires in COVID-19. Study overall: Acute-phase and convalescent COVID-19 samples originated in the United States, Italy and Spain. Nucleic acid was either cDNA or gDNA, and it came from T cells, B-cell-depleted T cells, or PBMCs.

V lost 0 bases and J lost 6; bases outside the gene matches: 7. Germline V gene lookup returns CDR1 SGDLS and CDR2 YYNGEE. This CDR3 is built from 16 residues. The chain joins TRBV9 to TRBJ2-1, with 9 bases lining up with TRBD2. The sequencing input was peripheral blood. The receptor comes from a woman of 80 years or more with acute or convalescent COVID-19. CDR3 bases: TGTGCCAGCAGCGTAGGATGGCGGGAGGGGGGCAATGAGCAGTTCTTC. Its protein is CASSVGWREGGNEQFF.